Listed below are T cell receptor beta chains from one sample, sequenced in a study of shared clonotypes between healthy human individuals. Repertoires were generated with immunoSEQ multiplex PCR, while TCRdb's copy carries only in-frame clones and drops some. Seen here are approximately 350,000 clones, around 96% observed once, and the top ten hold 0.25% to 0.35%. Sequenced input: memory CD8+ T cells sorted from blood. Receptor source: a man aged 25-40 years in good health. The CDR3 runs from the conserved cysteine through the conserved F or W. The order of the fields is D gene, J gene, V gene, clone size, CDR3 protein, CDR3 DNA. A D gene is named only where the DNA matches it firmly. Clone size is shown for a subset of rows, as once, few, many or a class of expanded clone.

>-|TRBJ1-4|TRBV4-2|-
CASSQVEAAVEKLFF
TGTGCCAGCAGCCAAGTAGAGGCGGCAGTTGAAAAACTGTTTTTT
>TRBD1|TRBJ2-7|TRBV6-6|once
CASRNPGQGYEQYF
TGTGCCAGCAGAAACCCGGGACAGGGCTACGAGCAGTACTTC
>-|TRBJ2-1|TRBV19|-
CASSPLGYNEQFF
TGTGCCAGTAGTCCTCTGGGTTACAATGAGCAGTTCTTC
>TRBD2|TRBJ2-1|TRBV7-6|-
CASSSLAGPYPQFF
TGTGCCAGCAGTTCTCTAGCGGGGCCTTATCCGCAGTTCTTC
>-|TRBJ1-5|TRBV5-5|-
CASSLKASNQPQHF
TGTGCCAGCAGCTTGAAGGCCAGCAATCAGCCCCAGCATTTT
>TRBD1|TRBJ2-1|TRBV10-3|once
CATNGGTGGNEQFF
TGTGCCACCAACGGGGGGACAGGGGGGAATGAGCAGTTCTTC
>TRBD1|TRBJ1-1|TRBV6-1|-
CASSGGQGKTEAFF
TGTGCCAGCAGTGGGGGACAGGGGAAAACTGAAGCTTTCTTT
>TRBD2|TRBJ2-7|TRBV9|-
CASSAGLAPLGQYF
TGTGCCAGCAGCGCCGGACTAGCGCCCTTAGGGCAGTACTTC
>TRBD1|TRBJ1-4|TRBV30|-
CAWSYTGGPNEKLFF
TGTGCCTGGAGTTATACAGGGGGACCTAATGAAAAACTGTTTTTT
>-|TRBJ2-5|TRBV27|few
CASSSMYQETQYF
TGTGCCAGCAGTTCAATGTACCAAGAGACCCAGTACTTC
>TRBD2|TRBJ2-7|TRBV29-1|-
CSVGAASGRAREQYF
TGCAGCGTTGGGGCGGCTAGCGGGAGGGCCAGGGAGCAGTACTTC
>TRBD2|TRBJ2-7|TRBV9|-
CASSATSGRGYEQYF
TGTGCCAGCAGCGCGACTAGCGGGAGGGGCTACGAGCAGTACTTC
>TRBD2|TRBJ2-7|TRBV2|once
CAVPGLAPYEQYF
TGTGCCGTCCCGGGACTAGCCCCCTACGAGCAGTACTTC
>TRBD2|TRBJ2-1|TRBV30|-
CAWREWNMREGLYNEQFF
TGTGCCTGGAGGGAGTGGAACATGCGGGAGGGCCTCTACAATGAGCAGTTCTTC
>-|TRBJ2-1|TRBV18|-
CASSPEHGTKPYNEQFF
TGTGCCAGCTCACCAGAACACGGGACGAAGCCTTACAATGAGCAGTTCTTC
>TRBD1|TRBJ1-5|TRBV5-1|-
CASSFGQGDQPQHF
TGCGCCAGCAGCTTTGGACAGGGAGATCAGCCCCAGCATTTT
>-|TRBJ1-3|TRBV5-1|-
CASSTDPSGNTIYF
TGCGCCAGCAGCACTGACCCCTCTGGAAACACCATATATTTT
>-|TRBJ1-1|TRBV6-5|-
CASSYAGRNTEAFF
TGTGCCAGCAGTTATGCGGGGCGGAACACTGAAGCTTTCTTT
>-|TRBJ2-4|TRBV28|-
CASSLWIGRQGNREAKNIQYF
TGTGCCAGCAGTTTGTGGATCGGTCGGCAGGGTAATAGGGAAGCCAAAAACATTCAGTACTTC
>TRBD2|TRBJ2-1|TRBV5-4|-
CASSFGTSRNEQFF
TGTGCCAGCAGCTTCGGGACTAGCAGAAATGAGCAGTTCTTC
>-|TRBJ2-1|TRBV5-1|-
CASSTTYLSDEQFF
TGCGCCAGCAGCACCACCTACTTAAGCGATGAGCAGTTCTTC
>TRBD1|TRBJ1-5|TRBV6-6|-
CASSWGTVPQHF
TGTGCCAGCAGTTGGGGGACAGTGCCCCAGCATTTT
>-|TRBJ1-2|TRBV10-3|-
CAISEEGQFNYGYTF
TGTGCCATCAGTGAAGAAGGACAGTTTAACTATGGCTACACCTTC
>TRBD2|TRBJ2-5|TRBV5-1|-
CASSLAGTSGRETQYF
TGCGCCAGCAGCTTGGCCGGGACTAGCGGGAGGGAGACCCAGTACTTC
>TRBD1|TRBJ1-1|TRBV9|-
CASSATGQAYTEAFF
TGTGCCAGCAGCGCTACCGGACAGGCATACACTGAAGCTTTCTTT
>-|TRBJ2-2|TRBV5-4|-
CASSFYRDYTGELFF
TGTGCCAGCAGCTTTTACAGGGACTACACCGGGGAGCTGTTTTTT
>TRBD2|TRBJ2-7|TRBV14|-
CASSQRTSGRGEQYF
TGTGCCAGCAGCCAGCGGACTAGCGGGAGGGGGGAGCAGTACTTC
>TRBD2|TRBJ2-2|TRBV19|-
CASKGLAGDMGGELFF
TGTGCCAGTAAGGGGCTAGCGGGAGATATGGGCGGGGAGCTGTTTTTT
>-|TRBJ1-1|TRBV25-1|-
CASSAGGTEAFF
TGTGCCAGCAGCGCTGGGGGCACTGAAGCTTTCTTT
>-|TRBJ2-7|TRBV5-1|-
CASSLGEGYEQYF
TGCGCCAGCAGCTTGGGAGAGGGTTACGAGCAGTACTTC